Below are 30 T cell receptor beta chains sequenced from a single sample in a study of shared clonotypes between healthy human individuals. The method was immunoSEQ multiplex PCR; TCRdb's version includes in-frame clones alone and lacks a portion of them. Here the sample spans 1.5 million to 2.5 million clones, about 94% being singletons. Positively selected for CCR7, the CD45RO-negative cells used as naive CD8 cells excluded terminally differentiated effector memory CD45RA+ cells. Sequences were obtained from naive CD8+ T cells sorted from blood. The receptors were gathered from a man aged 18 to 30 in good health.

The V and J genes are TRBV7-6 and TRBJ2-7; 7 nucleotides line up with TRBD1. Germline V gene lookup returns CDR1 SGHVS and CDR2 FNYEAQ. The J segment lost 5 bases and the V segment lost 4 bases, leaving 5 bases of the junction unmatched. The CDR3 is 13 residues long. The CDR3: CASSSTGVHEQYF. The CDR3 coding sequence is TGTGCCAGCAGCTCAACAGGGGTCCACGAGCAGTACTTC.

This rearrangement joins TRBV30 to TRBJ1-4; no clear D gene. Trimming shortened V by 0 bases and J by 5 bases, and 13 bases separated the two germline ends. This CDR3 contains 15 residues. Per the germline V gene, CDR1 is GTSNPN and CDR2 is SVGIG (reference sequence). CDR3 in DNA: TGTGCCTGGAGTGTCGACGGAATCCCAAATGAAAAACTGTTTTTT. Translated, it gives CAWSVDGIPNEKLFF.

The chain carries TRBV7-8 and TRBJ2-2; perhaps TRBD2 as D (5 bases). The V and J ends lost 0 bases and 6 bases respectively, with 8 bases between them. Per germline, CDR1 SGHVS and CDR2 FQNEAQ. This CDR3 is 14 amino acids long. CDR3 protein: CASSLAVAPGELFF. CDR3 coding DNA: TGTGCCAGCAGCTTAGCGGTAGCGCCCGGGGAGCTGTTTTTT.

On this clone itself: The limits of the CDR3 on the DNA are not certain, so only TCRdb's listed CDR3 is given. J is TRBJ2-3 and V is TRBV6-6; whether TRBD1, the table's D call, matches the DNA was not checked. The V gene's germline CDR1 is MNHNY and CDR2 SVGAGI (reference sequence). The CDR3 contains 16 residues when both ends are counted. The CDR3 reads CASSSSTGDFTDTQYF.

This clone was counted a single time. V and J are TRBV9 and TRBJ2-3; 7 bases are a match to TRBD2. V was pared by 4 bases and J by 0 bases, with 5 bases of the junction left unmatched. In germline, CDR1 is SGDLS, CDR2 YYNGEE. The CDR3 length is 15 residues. The DNA of the CDR3 is TGTGCCAGCAGCACCGGGACTACAAGCACAGATACGCAGTATTTT. Its protein is CASSTGTTSTDTQYF.

The V gene is TRBV9, the J gene TRBJ2-1; 7 bases line up with TRBD2. Germline CDR1 is SGDLS and CDR2 is YYNGEE. The V segment lost 1 base and the J segment 4 bases; nucleotides outside the gene matches: 5. This CDR3 spans 15 amino acids. The CDR3 sequence: CASSVTAGDYNEQFF. The CDR3 coding sequence is TGTGCCAGCAGCGTAACGGCGGGGGATTACAATGAGCAGTTCTTC.

V and J are TRBV6-1 and TRBJ2-5; 8 nucleotides match TRBD2. J lost 5 bases, V lost 4 bases, and 12 bases had no gene match. The CDR3 loop spans 16 amino acids. The germline CDR1 and CDR2 sequences are MNHNS and SASEGT. CDR3 protein: CASSVAVGGAMETQYF. The CDR3 bases are TGTGCCAGCAGTGTCGCCGTCGGGGGGGCTATGGAGACCCAGTACTTC.

This clone was seen only once. This sequence joins TRBV29-1 and TRBJ2-3; unclear D gene. The CDR3 is made up of 13 amino acids. The germline CDR1 and CDR2 sequences are SQVTM and ANQGSEA. Trimming left V 3 bases short and J 5 bases short, with 12 bases between. This chain's CDR3 is CSVECENEDTQYF. CDR3 DNA: TGCAGCGTTGAGTGCGAGAATGAAGATACGCAGTATTTT.

The V gene is TRBV6-5, the J gene TRBJ2-5; the D gene is possibly TRBD2 (5 bases). V was trimmed by 2 bases and J by 1 base, leaving 11 bases between them. From germline, CDR1 is MNHEY and CDR2 SVGAGI. This CDR3 region has 15 residues. In DNA form, the CDR3 reads TGTGCCAGCAGTTACACTGGAGCGGTCCAAGAGACCCAGTACTTC. Amino acids: CASSYTGAVQETQYF.

The J gene is TRBJ2-1, the V gene TRBV27, with 8 nucleotides matching TRBD2. This CDR3 is 15 amino acids long. From germline, CDR1 is MNHEY and CDR2 SMNVEV (reference sequence). After removal of 6 bases from V and 1 base from J, the junction contained 5 bases not matched to a gene. The DNA of the CDR3 is TGTGCCAGCAGGCAAAGCGGGAGTTCCTACAATGAGCAGTTCTTC. Translated: CASRQSGSSYNEQFF.

A note on this clone: This clone may be a read error of a much larger clone one base away. Other nucleotide sequences from this sample produce the same CDR3. The chain uses TRBV2 and TRBJ1-1; D not certain. The CDR3 runs 12 residues. CDR1 is SNHLY and CDR2 is FYNNEI in the germline V gene. V lost 4 bases and J 1 base, leaving 4 bases between the germline ends. The CDR3 region has the DNA TGTGCCAGCAGTGTAGGGAACACTGAAGCTTTCTTT. This sequence encodes CASSVGNTEAFF.

The CDR3 spells CASSQEQGALYEQYF. CDR3 DNA sequence: TGCGCCAGCAGCCAAGAACAGGGGGCTCTCTACGAGCAGTACTTC. The gene calls are TRBV4-3 and TRBJ2-7; 9 nucleotides line up with TRBD1. V was pared by 0 bases and J by 3 bases, with 3 bases of the junction left unmatched. This CDR3 spans 15 amino acids. Looked up from germline, CDR1 is LGHNA and CDR2 is YSLEER.

This rearrangement joins TRBV28 to TRBJ2-5; 11 bases fit TRBD1. V shed 5 bases and J 5 bases; nucleotides not matched to a gene: 7. The CDR3 runs 15 residues. Per germline, CDR1 MDHEN and CDR2 SYDVKM. The CDR3, as DNA: TGTGCCAGCAGTCAATGGGGACAGGGGGTTGAGACCCAGTACTTC. It specifies CASSQWGQGVETQYF.

The rearrangement joins TRBV10-3 to TRBJ2-1; TRBD1 or TRBD2 may be the D gene (5 bases each). Germline-derived CDR1 and CDR2 are ENHRY and SYGVKD. The CDR3 length is 12 residues. V was shortened by 7 bases and J by 6 bases, with 10 bases between the two germline ends. As DNA, the CDR3 is TGTGCCATCATGAGAGGGGTCAATGAGCAGTTCTTC. Its translation is CAIMRGVNEQFF.

This chain links TRBV9 with TRBJ2-3, with 8 positions matching TRBD2. The CDR3 is 17 amino acids. Trimming at V came to 3 bases and at J to 1 base, leaving 10 bases not matched to a gene. The germline V gene encodes CDR1 SGDLS and CDR2 YYNGEE. The DNA for the CDR3 is TGTGCCAGCAGCGACCCAATTAGCGGGGCAGGCACAGATACGCAGTATTTT. Translating it yields CASSDPISGAGTDTQYF.

The rearrangement links TRBV5-6 to TRBJ2-3, with TRBD2 matching over 8 bases. The CDR3 sequence is 15 residues long. Per germline, CDR1 SGHDT and CDR2 YYEEEE. V was clipped by 4 bases and J by 5 bases; unmatched bases: 9. The CDR3 loop is CASSPNGGAVDTQYF. The DNA of the CDR3 is TGTGCCAGCAGCCCTAACGGGGGGGCCGTAGATACGCAGTATTTT. The variable domain in full, with the rest retrieved from reference TRBV5-6 and TRBJ2-3, is DAGVTQSPTHLIKTRGQQVTLRCSPKSGHDTVSWYQQALGQGPQFIFQYYEEEERQRGNFPDRFSGHQFPNYSSELNVNALLLGDSALYLCASSPNGGAVDTQYFGPGTRLTVL.

The V call is TRBV10-3, the J call TRBJ2-1; 8 bases align to TRBD2. The germline V gene has CDR1 ENHRY and CDR2 SYGVKD. J lost 5 bases, V lost 6 bases, and 9 bases had no gene match. The CDR3 length is 15 residues. The CDR3 reads CAIRDIAGLNNEQFF. In DNA form, the CDR3 reads TGTGCCATCAGAGATATAGCGGGACTGAACAATGAGCAGTTCTTC.

This chain uses TRBV7-9 with TRBJ2-7; maybe TRBD1 (5 bases). The CDR3 consists of 15 residues. V was clipped by 1 base and J by 2 bases, with 12 bases between them. From germline, CDR1 is SEHNR and CDR2 FQNEAQ (reference sequence). The chain's CDR3 is CASSLGRAETYEQYF. Written as DNA, the CDR3 is TGTGCCAGCAGCTTAGGCAGGGCAGAGACCTACGAGCAGTACTTC.

A word on this clone: In the same sample, other DNA sequences code for this CDR3. The chain links TRBV4-1 to TRBJ2-7; D remains unclear. Per the germline V gene, CDR1 is MGHRA and CDR2 is YSYEKL. The CDR3 has 13 amino acids. V lost 0 bases, J lost 1 base, and 4 bases lay in between. CDR3 residues: CASSQETSYEQYF. The CDR3 nucleotides are TGCGCCAGCAGCCAAGAAACTTCCTACGAGCAGTACTTC.

The chain has TRBV7-9 and TRBJ2-1, with D possibly being TRBD1 or TRBD2 (7 bases each). Deletions cut 5 bases from V and 16 bases from J, with 21 bases between. Germline V CDR1 and CDR2: SEHNR, FQNEAQ (reference sequence). This CDR3 comprises 13 residues. CDR3 DNA: TGTGCCAGCAGCGTAGGGGGCTCTAGCGGCCGTTTCTTC. Translation: CASSVGGSSGRFF.

The V gene is TRBV6-5, the J gene TRBJ1-2; 8 nucleotides line up with TRBD1. The trim removed 2 bases at V and 7 bases at J, leaving 6 bases unmatched. The CDR3 is made up of 14 amino acids. Per germline, CDR1 MNHEY and CDR2 SVGAGI. CDR3: CASSYQTGEGGYTF. CDR3 in DNA: TGTGCCAGCAGTTACCAGACAGGGGAGGGTGGCTACACCTTC.

The chain uses TRBV30 and TRBJ2-7; D remains ambiguous. V gave up 1 base and J gave up 4 bases, with 5 bases separating them. CDR1 is GTSNPN, CDR2 SVGIG, per germline (reference sequence). CDR3 size: 11 residues. As DNA, the CDR3 is TGTGCCTGGAGTGCAGTTTACGAGCAGTACTTC. It codes for CAWSAVYEQYF.

The chain employs TRBV13 and TRBJ2-5; 7 nucleotides agree with TRBD1. Germline lookup yields CDR1 PRHDT and CDR2 FYEKMQ (reference sequence). The V and J ends lost 3 bases and 3 bases, in that order; junction bases with no gene match: 7. This CDR3 is built from 15 residues. CDR3 amino acids: CASSLAGQAEETQYF. DNA of the CDR3: TGTGCCAGCAGCTTGGCCGGACAGGCGGAAGAGACCCAGTACTTC.

The chain links TRBV2 to TRBJ2-5; D may correspond to TRBD1 or TRBD2 (5 bases each). The CDR3 totals 14 residues. With 5 bases removed from V and 1 base from J, the gap between germline ends came to 11 bases. Germline V CDR1 and CDR2: SNHLY, FYNNEI. The CDR3 bases are TGTGCCAGCAGTCATCCAGGGACCCAAGAGACCCAGTACTTC. Its translation is CASSHPGTQETQYF.

V and J are TRBV7-9 and TRBJ1-2; tentative D call: TRBD1 (5 bases). V shed 5 bases and J shed 0 bases, with 16 bases lying between them. CDR1 SEHNR and CDR2 FQNEAQ come from the germline V gene (reference sequence). The CDR3 has 16 residues. This CDR3 is CASSVAGRNPNYGYTF. The DNA for the CDR3 is TGTGCCAGCAGCGTGGCAGGGCGAAATCCTAACTATGGCTACACCTTC.

The chain couples TRBV27 to TRBJ1-1; D remains ambiguous. The length of the CDR3 is 14 residues. The V end was cut by 4 bases, the J end by 1 base, with 10 bases between. Germline CDR1 reads MNHEY; CDR2 reads SMNVEV (reference sequence). The CDR3 sequence is CASSSAVWNTEAFF. The CDR3 bases are TGTGCCAGCAGTTCGGCCGTTTGGAACACTGAAGCTTTCTTT.

The chain carries TRBV5-1 and TRBJ2-7; a possible D gene is TRBD2 (7 bases). The germline V gene has CDR1 SGHRS and CDR2 YFSETQ. The CDR3 has 14 residues. V lost 6 bases, J lost 0 bases, and 13 bases lay in between. The CDR3 here is CASKGGLLSYEQYF. The CDR3 DNA sequence: TGCGCCAGCAAGGGGGGGCTCCTCTCCTACGAGCAGTACTTC. Supplemented by reference TRBV5-1 and TRBJ2-7, the full variable domain reads KAGVTQTPRYLIKTRGQQVTLSCSPISGHRSVSWYQQTPGQGLQFLFEYFSETQRNKGNFPGRFSGRQFSNSRSEMNVSTLELGDSALYLCASKGGLLSYEQYFGPGTRLTVT.

As to this clone: This same CDR3 is encoded by further DNA sequences in the sample. The rearrangement joins TRBV28 to TRBJ2-5, with D perhaps matching TRBD1 (5 bases). Trimming shortened V by 2 bases and J by 3 bases, and 7 bases separated the two germline ends. Germline CDR1 MDHEN, CDR2 SYDVKM. The length of the CDR3 is 13 residues. The CDR3 nucleotides read TGTGCCAGCAGTTTAGACAGAGAAGAGACCCAGTACTTC. It yields the protein CASSLDREETQYF.

This chain joins TRBV4-3 and TRBJ2-7; unclear D gene. This CDR3 spans 13 amino acids. Germline CDR1 is LGHNA and CDR2 is YSLEER. V was clipped by 4 bases and J by 5 bases, with 12 bases between them. The CDR3 here is CASSREITDEQYF. In nucleotides, the CDR3 is TGCGCCAGCAGCCGAGAAATAACTGACGAGCAGTACTTC.

This chain joins TRBV4-3 and TRBJ2-3; D perhaps matches TRBD1 (6 bases). Trimming shortened V by 0 bases and J by 3 bases, and 13 bases separated the two germline ends. The CDR3 sequence is 16 residues long. Germline lookup yields CDR1 LGHNA and CDR2 YSLEER. CDR3 sequence reads: CASSQEGAGDTDTQYF. Written as DNA, the CDR3 is TGCGCCAGCAGCCAAGAGGGGGCCGGGGATACAGATACGCAGTATTTT.